This T cell receptor beta chain was captured by sequencing in a study of neurological immune-mediated disorders. Study results and limitations: Because no CDR3 amino acid sequences were shared across subjects by expanded clones, private repertoires were suggested in all groups. The greatest degree of TCR clonal expansion was observed in HTLV-1-associated myelopathy, with the lowest in multiple sclerosis, below that of healthy controls.

J gave up 4 bases and V 6 bases, and 13 bases lay outside the gene matches. This CDR3 is 16 amino acids long. CDR1 is SQVTM and CDR2 is ANQGSEA in the germline V gene. This clonotype has at least ten counts. Its specificity is unknown. Regarding time point: longitudinal time-point 1 (baseline). The cDNA was synthesized by 5'RACE incorporating 10-nucleotide random UMIs. Each sequencing run yielded over 170 million TCR-beta sequences from 15-18 subjects. TCRdb processed the 5' RACE reads anew with MiXCR; each CDR3 protein has one entry. The repertoire holds 55,000 to 75,000 distinct CDR3 sequences, with roughly 15% as singletons.

The source material was PBMCs. This sequence was found in a female donor with HTLV-1-associated myelopathy (HAM/TSP). The chain links TRBV29-1 to TRBJ2-3, with TRBD2 matching over 10 bases. The CDR3 DNA reads TGCAGCGTCGTATTAGCGGGGGGAACGGAGCCAGATACGCAGTATTTT. Translating gives CSVVLAGGTEPDTQYF.